The sample holds one count of the clone carrying this T cell receptor (beta chain). The data were obtained in a study of blood T cell repertoires in COVID-19. Study-level information: The study drew acute and convalescent COVID-19 samples from the United States, Italy and Spain.

Two negative PCRs, clearance, or symptom resolution had been documented for recovered Cohort 3 donors. Per the original methods: Nucleated cell counts were estimated from reference gene primer amplification. Sequenced by immunoSEQ multiplex PCR; TCRdb stores in-frame clones only, minus some. Clone size and V and J calls were adopted from that table, with D and trimming inferred from the DNA. The table records fewer than 600,000 clones, roughly 90% of them present only once. V shed 2 bases and J shed 1 base, with 14 bases lying between them. Germline V lookup: CDR1 KGHSH, CDR2 LQKENI. CDR3 length: 16 residues.

This clonotype was obtained from a woman in her thirties or forties who had recovered from COVID-19. Source material: PBMCs or T cells enriched from blood (not recorded which). The chain couples TRBV18 to TRBJ1-1; D may be TRBD1 (5 bases). In DNA form, the CDR3 reads TGTGCCAGCTCACCAAGGAATTCCGGACAGAACACTGAAGCTTTCTTT. Translating gives CASSPRNSGQNTEAFF.